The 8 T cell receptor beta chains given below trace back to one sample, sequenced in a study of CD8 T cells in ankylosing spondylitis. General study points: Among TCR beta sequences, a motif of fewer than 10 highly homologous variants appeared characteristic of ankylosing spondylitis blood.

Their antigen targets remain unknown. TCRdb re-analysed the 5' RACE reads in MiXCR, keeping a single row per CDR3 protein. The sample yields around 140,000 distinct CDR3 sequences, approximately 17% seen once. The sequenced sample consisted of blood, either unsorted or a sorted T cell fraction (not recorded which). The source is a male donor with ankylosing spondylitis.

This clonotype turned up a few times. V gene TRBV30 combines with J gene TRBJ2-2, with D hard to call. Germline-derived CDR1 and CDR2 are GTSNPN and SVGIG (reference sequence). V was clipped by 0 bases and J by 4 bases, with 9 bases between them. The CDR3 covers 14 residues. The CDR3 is CAWSVLTITGELFF. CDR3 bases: TGTGCCTGGAGTGTACTGACGATCACCGGGGAGCTGTTTTTT.

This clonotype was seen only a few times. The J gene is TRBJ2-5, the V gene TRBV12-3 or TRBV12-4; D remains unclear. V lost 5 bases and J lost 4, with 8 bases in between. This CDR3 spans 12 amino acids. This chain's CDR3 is CASSHTPETQYF. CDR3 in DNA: TGTGCCAGCAGTCATACCCCAGAGACCCAGTACTTC.

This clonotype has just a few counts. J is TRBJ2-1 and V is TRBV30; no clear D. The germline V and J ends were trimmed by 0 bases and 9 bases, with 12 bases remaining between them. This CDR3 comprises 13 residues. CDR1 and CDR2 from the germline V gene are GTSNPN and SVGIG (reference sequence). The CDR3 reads CAWSVGSVGEQFF. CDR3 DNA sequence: TGTGCCTGGAGTGTGGGGTCTGTTGGTGAGCAGTTCTTC.

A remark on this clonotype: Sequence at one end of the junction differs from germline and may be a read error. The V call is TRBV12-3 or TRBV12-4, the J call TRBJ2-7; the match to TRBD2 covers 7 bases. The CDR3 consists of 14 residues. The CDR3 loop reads CASRGLSGSYEQYF. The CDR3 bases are TGTGCCAGCAGGGGACTAAGCGGCTCCTACGAACAGTACTTC.

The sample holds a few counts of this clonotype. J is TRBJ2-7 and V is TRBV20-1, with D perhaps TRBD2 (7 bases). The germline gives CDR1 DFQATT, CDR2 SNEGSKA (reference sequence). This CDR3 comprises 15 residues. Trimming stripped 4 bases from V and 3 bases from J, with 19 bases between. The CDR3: CSATSRGRASYEQYF. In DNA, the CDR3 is TGCAGTGCTACCTCAAGGGGGAGGGCGAGCTACGAGCAGTACTTC.

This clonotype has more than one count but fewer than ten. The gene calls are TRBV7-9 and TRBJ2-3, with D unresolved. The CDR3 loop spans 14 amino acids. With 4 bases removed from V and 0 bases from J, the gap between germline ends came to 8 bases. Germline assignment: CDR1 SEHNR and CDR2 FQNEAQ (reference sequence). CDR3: CASSSRPSTDTQYF. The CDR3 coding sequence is TGTGCCAGCAGCTCCCGACCTAGCACAGATACGCAGTATTTT. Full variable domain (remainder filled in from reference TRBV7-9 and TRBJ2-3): DTGVSQNPRHKITKRGQNVTFRCDPISEHNRLYWYRQTLGQGPEFLTYFQNEAQLEKSRLLSDRFSAERPKGSFSTLEIQRTEQGDSAMYLCASSSRPSTDTQYFGPGTRLTVL.

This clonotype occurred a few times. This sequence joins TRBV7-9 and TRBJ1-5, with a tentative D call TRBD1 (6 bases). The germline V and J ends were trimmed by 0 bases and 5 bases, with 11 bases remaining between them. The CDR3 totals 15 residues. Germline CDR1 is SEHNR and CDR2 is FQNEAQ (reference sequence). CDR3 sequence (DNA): TGTGCCAGCAGCTTAGCACAGGGCCCGCATCAGCCCCAGCATTTT. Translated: CASSLAQGPHQPQHF.

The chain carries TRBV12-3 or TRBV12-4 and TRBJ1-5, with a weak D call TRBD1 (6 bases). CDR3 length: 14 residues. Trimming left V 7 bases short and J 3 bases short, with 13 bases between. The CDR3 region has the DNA TGTGCCAGCAAGCCGAGGGGGAACAATCAGCCCCAGCATTTT. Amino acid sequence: CASKPRGNNQPQHF.